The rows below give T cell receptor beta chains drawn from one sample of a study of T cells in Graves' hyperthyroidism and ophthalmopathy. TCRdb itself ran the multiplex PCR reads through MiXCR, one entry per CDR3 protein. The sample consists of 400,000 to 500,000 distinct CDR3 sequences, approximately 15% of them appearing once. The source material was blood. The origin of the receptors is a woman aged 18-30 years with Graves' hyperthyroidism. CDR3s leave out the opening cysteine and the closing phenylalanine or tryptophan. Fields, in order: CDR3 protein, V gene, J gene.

CDR3 protein: ASGSLRGAFENTEAF; V gene: TRBV12-5; J gene: TRBJ1-1
CDR3 protein: ASSHQQVGNIQY; V gene: TRBV4-1; J gene: TRBJ2-4
CDR3 protein: AGRGTGLYGYT; V gene: TRBV2; J gene: TRBJ1-2
CDR3 protein: ASSPRTGSNTEAF; V gene: TRBV9; J gene: TRBJ1-1
CDR3 protein: ASSLRGQGRRYTIY; V gene: TRBV12-3/TRBV12-4; J gene: TRBJ1-3
CDR3 protein: ASSQVTGELF; V gene: TRBV4-2; J gene: TRBJ2-2
CDR3 protein: AWSVSGFEAF; V gene: TRBV30; J gene: TRBJ1-1
CDR3 protein: ASSYFTTDTQY; V gene: TRBV3-1; J gene: TRBJ2-3
CDR3 protein: ASSPGQGDTNIQY; V gene: TRBV18; J gene: TRBJ2-4
CDR3 protein: ASGGFQETQY; V gene: TRBV6-4; J gene: TRBJ2-5
CDR3 protein: ASSIRTDQPQH; V gene: TRBV19; J gene: TRBJ1-5
CDR3 protein: ASSLTGTQQF; V gene: TRBV7-9; J gene: TRBJ2-1
CDR3 protein: ASARLAGLRETQY; V gene: TRBV4-1; J gene: TRBJ2-5
CDR3 protein: ASSDMTSPGFYEQY; V gene: TRBV5-1; J gene: TRBJ2-7
CDR3 protein: SVDRSENTEAF; V gene: TRBV29-1; J gene: TRBJ1-1
CDR3 protein: ASSLSRGNYEQY; V gene: TRBV11-2; J gene: TRBJ2-7
CDR3 protein: ASSDGGAGAYEQY; V gene: TRBV18; J gene: TRBJ2-7
CDR3 protein: ASSPLPGLRYEQY; V gene: TRBV19; J gene: TRBJ2-7
CDR3 protein: AWSSRVLQGRDGYT; V gene: TRBV30; J gene: TRBJ1-2
CDR3 protein: ATAVWTGGGNQPQH; V gene: TRBV19; J gene: TRBJ1-5
CDR3 protein: ATSREGQQATNEKLF; V gene: TRBV15; J gene: TRBJ1-4
CDR3 protein: ASSDIDEQF; V gene: TRBV12-3/TRBV12-4; J gene: TRBJ2-1
CDR3 protein: ASIDSGTGDEKLF; V gene: TRBV19; J gene: TRBJ1-4